This TCR beta chain came from a study of T cell responses to AZD1222 COVID-19 vaccine. Study-wide context: Researchers grouped second doses given at about 4 or about 12 weeks into one pool. Study results and limitations: With two AZD1222 doses given, Spike-specific TCR breadth and depth both rose. CD4 TCRs covered the whole spike, strongest at regions 160-218 and 743-854. Baseline seropositives among AZD1222 recipients totaled only six or seven.

Concerning this clone: The antigen is undetermined.

V lost 3 bases to trimming and J lost 6 bases; unmatched junction nucleotides: 6. Germline CDR1 MDHEN, CDR2 SYDVKM. CDR3 size: 15 residues. Assay used: immunoSEQ multiplex PCR; TCRdb lists only in-frame clones, some missing. The sample lists more than 95,000 clones, roughly 84% seen once, with approximately 7.5% in the top ten. Sequenced material: peripheral blood, taken on day 0 of AZD1222 vaccination. The gene calls are TRBV28 and TRBJ2-7; 12 nucleotides line up with TRBD1. The clonotype originates from an adult in good health. In DNA form, the CDR3 reads TGTGCCAGCAGTTTGAGGGACAGGGGGCTCGGCGAGCAGTACTTC. It yields the protein CASSLRDRGLGEQYF.